This is a list of T cell receptor beta chains from one sample in a study of blood T cell repertoires in COVID-19. The data were produced by immunoSEQ multiplex PCR, yet TCRdb's version contains in-frame clones alone and is incomplete. The data show 140,000 or so clones, more than 75% seen once. The sequenced sample consisted of peripheral blood. The receptors were gathered from a man aged 55 to 70 with acute or convalescent COVID-19. Both conserved end residues are part of each CDR3. A D gene is named only where the DNA matches it firmly. Only part of the rows carry a size: once, few, many, or a class if the clone is expanded.

CASSLGGDRRETQYF	TGCGCCAGCAGCTTGGGCGGGGACAGGAGAGAGACCCAGTACTTC	NA	TRBV5-1	TRBJ2-5	TRBD1
CASSLAQSRNEQFF	TGTGCCAGCAGCTTAGCCCAATCTAGAAATGAGCAGTTCTTC	NA	TRBV7-9	TRBJ2-1	NA
CASSYSITGGYGYTF	TGTGCCAGCAGTTACTCGATAACAGGGGGTTATGGCTACACCTTC	NA	TRBV6-5	TRBJ1-2	TRBD1
CASSEPVGHKGNF	TGTGCCAGCAGTGAGCCCGTGGGACACAAGGGGAACTTC	NA	TRBV2	TRBJ2-7	NA
CASSLMAVNTEAFF	TGTGCCAGCAGCTTAATGGCAGTGAACACTGAAGCTTTCTTT	NA	TRBV7-9	TRBJ1-1	NA
CASSKVVRGEGYGYTF	TGTGCCAGCAGCAAAGTCGTCAGGGGTGAAGGCTATGGCTACACCTTC	NA	TRBV21-1	TRBJ1-2	NA
CASSPPGVDTQYF	TGTGCCAGCAGCCCCCCGGGTGTAGATACGCAGTATTTT	NA	TRBV9	TRBJ2-3	NA
CASRKLDRAQETQYF	TGTGCCAGCAGGAAACTAGACAGGGCGCAAGAGACCCAGTACTTC	NA	TRBV28	TRBJ2-5	TRBD1
CATSDQQGKSYEQFF	TGTGCCACCAGTGATCAGCAGGGAAAATCTTATGAGCAGTTCTTC	NA	TRBV24-1	TRBJ2-1	NA
CASSSTGTTKTQYF	TGTGCCAGCAGTTCAACCGGGACAACGAAGACCCAGTACTTC	NA	TRBV28	TRBJ2-5	NA
CASSSTSGLAGNTGELFF	TGTGCCAGCAGCTCAACGTCCGGACTAGCGGGGAACACCGGGGAGCTGTTTTTT	NA	TRBV7-9	TRBJ2-2	TRBD2
CASTIRTGGSYEQYF	TGTGCCAGCACTATCAGGACAGGGGGTTCCTACGAGCAGTACTTC	NA	TRBV28	TRBJ2-7	TRBD1
CASRAGVYEQYF	TGTGCCAGCCGGGCGGGAGTCTACGAGCAGTACTTC	NA	TRBV6-5	TRBJ2-7	TRBD2
CASSKDDRGYEQYF	TGTGCCAGCAGCAAAGACGACAGGGGTTACGAGCAGTACTTC	NA	TRBV21-1	TRBJ2-7	NA
CASKRSRLHGDEQFF	TGTGCCAGTAAAAGGAGTCGCCTTCACGGAGATGAGCAGTTCTTC	NA	TRBV19	TRBJ2-1	NA
CASSEDSGSYEQYF	TGTGCCAGCAGTGAAGATAGCGGTTCCTACGAGCAGTACTTC	NA	TRBV2	TRBJ2-7	NA
CASQWRASYEQYF	TGCGCCAGCCAATGGCGGGCTTCCTACGAGCAGTACTTC	NA	TRBV10-2	TRBJ2-7	NA
CASSLASSPDTQYF	TGCGCCAGCAGCTTGGCCTCTAGCCCAGATACGCAGTATTTT	NA	TRBV5-1	TRBJ2-3	NA
CASSQETLAGGMQDF	TGTGCCAGCAGCCAAGAGACACTAGCGGGAGGGATGCAAGACTTC	NA	TRBV3-1/TRBV3-2	TRBJ2-7	TRBD2
CASSLESREKFF	TGTGCCAGCAGCTTAGAATCGCGGGAGAAGTTCTTC	NA	TRBV7-8	TRBJ2-1	TRBD2
CASCRLDRGELFF	TGTGCCAGCTGCAGACTAGATCGCGGGGAGCTGTTTTTT	NA	TRBV2	TRBJ2-2	NA
CASNLRPERSGELFF	TGCGCCAGCAACCTAAGACCGGAGCGATCCGGGGAGCTGTTTTTT	NA	TRBV5-1	TRBJ2-2	NA
CASSEAGGNHYGYTF	TGTGCCAGCAGCGAGGCCGGGGGTAATCACTATGGCTACACCTTC	NA	TRBV9	TRBJ1-2	NA
CASGVGSHGYTF	TGTGCCAGCGGAGTGGGGAGCCATGGCTACACCTTC	NA	TRBV11-2	TRBJ1-2	NA
CASSLEMGMNTEAFF	TGCGCCAGCAGCTTGGAGATGGGCATGAACACTGAAGCTTTCTTT	NA	TRBV5-1	TRBJ1-1	NA
CSVYPGQGAEAFF	TGCAGCGTTTATCCGGGACAGGGGGCTGAAGCTTTCTTT	few	TRBV29-1	TRBJ1-1	TRBD1
CASSLPGVYGYTF	TGTGCCAGCAGCTTACCGGGGGTGTATGGCTACACCTTC	NA	TRBV7-9	TRBJ1-2	NA
CASSPGTSGGDTQYF	TGTGCCAGCAGCCCCGGGACTAGCGGTGGGGATACGCAGTATTTT	NA	TRBV7-3	TRBJ2-3	TRBD2
CASSRGRDEQYF	TGTGCCAGCTCACGAGGGAGAGACGAGCAGTACTTC	NA	TRBV18	TRBJ2-7	NA
CASSQDTRYEQYF	TGTGCCAGCAGCCAAGATACGCGCTACGAGCAGTACTTC	few	TRBV3-1/TRBV3-2	TRBJ2-7	NA
CASSSTGGAWGGYTF	TGTGCCAGCAGCTCCACAGGGGGCGCGTGGGGAGGCTACACCTTC	NA	TRBV7-2	TRBJ1-2	TRBD1
CATRGLGTDTQYF	TGTGCCACCAGGGGACTCGGCACAGATACGCAGTATTTT	NA	TRBV24-1	TRBJ2-3	NA
CASSWETDTQYF	TGTGCCAGCAGCTGGGAGACAGATACGCAGTATTTT	few	TRBV7-9	TRBJ2-3	NA
CASRTGSGQPQHF	TGCGCCAGCAGGACGGGGTCGGGTCAGCCCCAGCATTTT	NA	TRBV5-1	TRBJ1-5	NA
CASSEGTGSAYGYTF	TGTGCCAGTAGTGAGGGGACAGGGAGTGCCTATGGCTACACCTTC	few	TRBV19	TRBJ1-2	TRBD1
CAWGRGQGYEQYF	TGTGCCTGGGGCAGGGGGCAAGGATACGAGCAGTACTTC	many	TRBV30	TRBJ2-7	TRBD1
CASSLGRGGGSYNEQFF	TGCGCCAGCAGCTTGGGCAGGGGTGGAGGCTCCTACAATGAGCAGTTCTTC	NA	TRBV5-1	TRBJ2-1	NA
CASSSMGTGFDEQYF	TGTGCCAGCTCCTCCATGGGGACAGGGTTCGACGAGCAGTACTTC	NA	TRBV5-4	TRBJ2-7	TRBD1
CASSQGTVRLGGSYEQYF	TGCGCCAGCAGCCAAGGGACTGTGAGGTTAGGGGGCTCCTACGAGCAGTACTTC	once	TRBV4-1	TRBJ2-7	NA
CASSLGTGEGETQYF	TGTGCCAGCAGCCTCGGGACAGGGGAAGGAGAGACCCAGTACTTC	NA	TRBV9	TRBJ2-5	TRBD1
CASTLNRLSYEQYF	TGTGCCAGCACCCTAAACAGATTATCCTACGAGCAGTACTTC	NA	TRBV28	TRBJ2-7	NA
CASSYSRTGALYEQYF	TGTGCCAGCAGTTACTCTCGGACAGGGGCCTTATACGAGCAGTACTTC	NA	TRBV6-5	TRBJ2-7	TRBD1
CASSLAGTSGKDTQYF	TGCGCCAGCAGCTTGGCCGGGACTAGCGGTAAAGATACGCAGTATTTT	NA	TRBV5-1	TRBJ2-3	TRBD2
CASNRGLNQPQHF	TGTGCCAGCAACAGGGGGCTGAATCAGCCCCAGCATTTT	NA	TRBV28	TRBJ1-5	TRBD1
CAEIPPPDREIYQPQHF	TGTGCCGAGATCCCTCCCCCGGACAGGGAAATCTATCAGCCCCAGCATTTT	NA	TRBV19	TRBJ1-5	TRBD1
CASSQNIMAAYNEQFF	TGCGCCAGCAGCCAAAATATTATGGCGGCCTACAATGAGCAGTTCTTC	NA	TRBV4-1	TRBJ2-1	NA
CASIKRATEAFF	TGTGCCAGTATTAAGAGGGCCACTGAAGCTTTCTTT	once	TRBV19	TRBJ1-1	NA
CATQTGYNEQFF	TGTGCCACCCAGACAGGTTACAATGAGCAGTTCTTC	NA	TRBV24-1	TRBJ2-1	NA